The next 19 T cell receptor beta chains were all read from a single sample in a study of PD-L1 blockade in urothelial cancer. Clones were sequenced by immunoSEQ multiplex PCR, and TCRdb holds only the in-frame ones, with some missing. Of 45,000 to 70,000 clones listed, 85% to 90% are singletons. Time point meaning: pretreatment peripheral blood. The material sequenced was PBMCs, taken around atezolizumab (anti-PD-L1) treatment. The source of these receptors is a man aged 70 or older with urothelial cancer.

The chain recombines TRBV6-5 with TRBJ2-1; 12 bases are shared with TRBD2. The CDR3 sequence is 15 residues long. Germline CDR1 MNHEY, CDR2 SVGAGI. Unmatched junction bases numbered 7, after V lost 4 bases and J lost 9 bases. The CDR3 loop is CASSWGTSGLGEQFF. DNA for the CDR3: TGTGCCAGCAGTTGGGGGACTAGCGGGCTAGGTGAGCAGTTCTTC.

The chain joins TRBV30 to TRBJ1-5, with D possibly TRBD1 on 5 matching bases. With 2 bases removed from V and 3 bases from J, the gap between germline ends came to 11 bases. This CDR3 contains 14 residues. Germline V gene sequence: CDR1 GTSNPN, CDR2 SVGIG (reference sequence). This CDR3 reads CAWSSGTSNQPQHF. CDR3 DNA: TGTGCCTGGAGTAGCGGGACTTCCAATCAGCCCCAGCATTTT.

This clone showed up many times. The CDR3 nucleotides read TGCAGCGCCTCTGTGCAGGGGAGCACCGGGGAGCTGTTTTTT. It specifies CSASVQGSTGELFF. This sequence joins TRBV29-1 and TRBJ2-2, with a weak D call TRBD1 (6 bases). The CDR3 totals 14 residues. The ends were cut back, 7 bases at V and 4 bases at J, with 16 bases in the middle. Per the germline V gene, CDR1 is SQVTM and CDR2 is ANQGSEA.

This clone has only one observation. The gene calls are TRBV19 and TRBJ2-7, with no clear D. V lost 3 bases to trimming and J lost 4 bases, with 4 bases between them. Looked up from germline, CDR1 is LNHDA and CDR2 is SQIVND (reference sequence). CDR3 length: 11 amino acids. CDR3 bases: TGTGCCAGTAGTATCGGTTACGAGCAGTACTTC. Its translation: CASSIGYEQYF.

This clone has more than one count but fewer than ten. The chain links TRBV4-2 to TRBJ2-5, with 9 bases aligning to TRBD2. CDR1 and CDR2 (germline): LGHNA, YNFKEQ. The CDR3 spans 17 residues. V trimming: 0 bases; J trimming: 5 bases; junction bases outside the gene matches: 10. The CDR3 DNA follows: TGTGCCAGCAGCCAAGAGGTGGGCGGGAGGGTAGGGGAGACCCAGTACTTC. Residues: CASSQEVGGRVGETQYF.

V is TRBV5-1 and J is TRBJ1-3, with unresolved D. Trimming left V 0 bases short and J 3 bases short, with 10 bases between. CDR3 length equals 15 residues. Germline V gene sequence: CDR1 SGHRS, CDR2 YFSETQ. CDR3 in DNA: TGCGCCAGCAGCTTGGTATCGGGAATTGGAAACACCATATATTTT. Its translation: CASSLVSGIGNTIYF.

The gene calls are TRBV7-9 and TRBJ1-1; 8 bases fit TRBD1. CDR3 size: 12 residues. Germline loops: CDR1 SEHNR, CDR2 FQNEAQ (reference sequence). With V trimmed by 8 bases and J by 7 bases, 6 bases remained unmatched. CDR3 protein: CASSGQGGEAFF. The CDR3 DNA is TGTGCCAGCTCAGGACAGGGTGGTGAAGCTTTCTTT.

This clone has ten or more counts. The J gene is TRBJ1-2, the V gene TRBV11-2; 10 bases agree with TRBD1. Germline-derived CDR1 and CDR2 are SGHAT and FQNNGV. This CDR3 region has 17 residues. The J segment lost 0 bases and the V segment lost 5 bases, leaving 9 bases of the junction unmatched. This CDR3 is CASSRPGQGRANYGYTF. CDR3 DNA: TGTGCCAGCAGCCGACCGGGACAGGGGAGAGCTAACTATGGCTACACCTTC.

The CDR3: CASSRGLDTGELFF. The CDR3 nucleotides are TGTGCCAGCAGCCGGGGTCTTGACACCGGGGAGCTGTTTTTT. The V call is TRBV5-4, the J call TRBJ2-2; TRBD2 is a possible D gene (5 bases). Germline CDR1 SGHNT, CDR2 YYREEE (reference sequence). V lost 4 bases and J 3 bases, leaving 10 bases between the germline ends. The CDR3 totals 14 residues.

The V gene is TRBV30, the J gene TRBJ1-2; 8 bases match TRBD1. The ends lost 5 bases at V and 6 bases at J; junction bases unmatched: 5. There are 12 residues in the CDR3. The germline V gene encodes CDR1 GTSNPN and CDR2 SVGIG (reference sequence). The CDR3 sequence is CAWGQGPNGYTF. The CDR3 bases are TGTGCCTGGGGACAGGGTCCGAATGGCTACACCTTC.

The rearrangement joins TRBV5-6 to TRBJ2-5, with 11 bases lining up with TRBD2. Germline CDR1 and CDR2: SGHDT and YYEEEE. V was clipped by 5 bases and J by 5 bases; unmatched bases: 11. CDR3 length: 16 residues. The CDR3 loop reads CASSPPLAGELETQYF. The DNA of the CDR3 is TGTGCCAGCAGTCCTCCACTAGCGGGAGAGCTTGAGACCCAGTACTTC.

The chain uses TRBV19 and TRBJ1-5; TRBD1 is a possible D gene (5 bases). Germline V gene lookup returns CDR1 LNHDA and CDR2 SQIVND (reference sequence). The CDR3 is 14 residues long. Trimming stripped 5 bases from V and 4 bases from J, with 12 bases between. CDR3 in DNA: TGTGCCAGTAGTCCAGGGCACGCAAATCAGCCCCAGCATTTT. Translated, it gives CASSPGHANQPQHF.

The rearrangement links TRBV7-8 to TRBJ1-3, with D possibly being TRBD1 (5 bases). The CDR3 length is 16 residues. The V gene's germline CDR1 is SGHVS and CDR2 FQNEAQ. V lost 3 bases and J 1 base, leaving 13 bases between the germline ends. CDR3 loop: CASSFASRASGNTIYF. The CDR3 region has the DNA TGTGCCAGCAGCTTCGCCTCCAGGGCTTCTGGAAACACCATATATTTT.

The rearrangement links TRBV6-6 to TRBJ2-2; 13 nucleotides align to TRBD2. The junction had 5 bases not matched to a gene; V was cut back by 4 bases and J by 6 bases. The CDR3 sequence is 16 residues long. Germline lookup yields CDR1 MNHNY and CDR2 SVGAGI (reference sequence). The CDR3 nucleotides read TGTGCCAGCAGTTCTTGGACTAGCGGGAGACCCGGGGAGCTGTTTTTT. This sequence encodes CASSSWTSGRPGELFF.

This chain joins TRBV4-1 and TRBJ1-2; 10 bases align to TRBD1. The junction had 2 bases not matched to a gene; V was cut back by 1 base and J by 3 bases. CDR1 and CDR2 from the germline V gene are MGHRA and YSYEKL. The CDR3 is 15 residues long. For the CDR3, the DNA is TGCGCCAGCAGCCAAGTGACAGGGGGCGACTATGGCTACACCTTC. Amino acid sequence: CASSQVTGGDYGYTF.

This clone appeared a few times. V is TRBV5-6 and J is TRBJ2-7; 11 bases agree with TRBD2. CDR1 SGHDT and CDR2 YYEEEE come from the germline V gene. The CDR3 has 14 amino acids. V lost 5 bases, J lost 0 bases, and 1 base stayed unmatched. The CDR3 is CASRTSGSSYEQYF. In DNA form, the CDR3 reads TGTGCCAGCAGAACTAGCGGGAGCTCCTACGAGCAGTACTTC.

This clone appeared once. The chain is built from TRBV5-1 and TRBJ2-3; TRBD1 matches 8 bases. V dropped 3 bases and J dropped 4; count of bases not matched to a gene: 1. Germline V lookup: CDR1 SGHRS, CDR2 YFSETQ. The CDR3 totals 13 residues. CDR3 nucleotide sequence: TGCGCCAGCAGCTGGACAGGGCCAGATACGCAGTATTTT. Translation gives CASSWTGPDTQYF.

This clone appeared once. V and J are TRBV7-9 and TRBJ2-3; 10 bases line up with TRBD2. The CDR3 length is 18 residues. Germline V gene data show CDR1 as SEHNR and CDR2 as FQNEAQ (reference sequence). J gave up 3 bases and V 0 bases, and 9 bases lay outside the gene matches. CDR3 region: CASSLAKASGSRTDTQYF. CDR3 DNA: TGTGCCAGCAGCTTAGCAAAGGCTAGCGGGAGTAGGACAGATACGCAGTATTTT. The full variable domain, its missing parts supplied by reference TRBV7-9 and TRBJ2-3, is DTGVSQNPRHKITKRGQNVTFRCDPISEHNRLYWYRQTLGQGPEFLTYFQNEAQLEKSRLLSDRFSAERPKGSFSTLEIQRTEQGDSAMYLCASSLAKASGSRTDTQYFGPGTRLTVL.

V and J are TRBV11-2 and TRBJ1-5, with D perhaps TRBD1 (5 bases). Between the trimmed V and J ends, which lost 5 bases and 4 bases, there was a span of 9 bases. Germline CDR1 is SGHAT and CDR2 is FQNNGV. The CDR3 sequence is 13 residues long. DNA for the CDR3: TGTGCCAGCAGCATCGGGACTAATCAGCCCCAGCATTTT. Its protein product is CASSIGTNQPQHF.